This T cell receptor beta chain was sequenced during a study of T cell responses to AZD1222 COVID-19 vaccine. At the level of the study: Pooling covered second doses at about 4 or about 12 weeks. Broader study findings: Seropositive at baseline were only 5 to 7 AZD1222 recipients. Sampling captured repertoires only after the peak T cell response. Regions 160-218 and 743-854 held dominance among vaccine-associated CD4 TCRs, which spanned spike.

The length of the CDR3 is 18 residues. J was trimmed by 4 bases and V by 6 bases; bases with no gene match: 18. The V gene's germline CDR1 is MDHEN and CDR2 SYDVKM. The method was immunoSEQ multiplex PCR; TCRdb's version includes in-frame clones alone and lacks a portion of them. The repertoire has 95,000 to 150,000 clones, about 90% of them found once; the top ten carry approximately 1.5%. Turning to this clone: Its antigen remains unidentified.

The J gene is TRBJ1-2, the V gene TRBV28; TRBD1 aligns across 9 bases. The receptor was isolated from an adult in good health. The sequencing here drew on peripheral blood, taken on day 0 of AZD1222 vaccination. The CDR3 loop reads CASSLTGGLQVSRYGYTF. The CDR3 DNA follows: TGTGCCAGCAGCCTCACAGGGGGCCTCCAAGTTTCTCGCTATGGCTACACCTTC.